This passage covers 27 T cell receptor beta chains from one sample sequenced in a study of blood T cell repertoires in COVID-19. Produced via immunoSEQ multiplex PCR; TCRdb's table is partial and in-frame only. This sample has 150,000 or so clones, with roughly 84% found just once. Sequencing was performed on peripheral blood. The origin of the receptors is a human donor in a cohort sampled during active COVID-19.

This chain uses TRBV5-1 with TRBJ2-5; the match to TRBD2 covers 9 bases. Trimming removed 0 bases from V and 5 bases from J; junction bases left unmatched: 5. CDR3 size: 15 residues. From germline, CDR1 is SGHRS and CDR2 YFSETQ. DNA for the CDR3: TGCGCCAGCAGCTTGGGCGCTAGCGGGGCGGAGACCCAGTACTTC. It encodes CASSLGASGAETQYF.

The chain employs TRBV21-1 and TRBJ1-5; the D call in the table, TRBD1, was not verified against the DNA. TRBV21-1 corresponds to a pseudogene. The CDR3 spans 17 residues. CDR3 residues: CASSQRQGNNSNQPQHF. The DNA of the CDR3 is TGTGCCAGCAGTCAACGACAGGGGAATAATAGCAATCAGCCCCAGCATTTT.

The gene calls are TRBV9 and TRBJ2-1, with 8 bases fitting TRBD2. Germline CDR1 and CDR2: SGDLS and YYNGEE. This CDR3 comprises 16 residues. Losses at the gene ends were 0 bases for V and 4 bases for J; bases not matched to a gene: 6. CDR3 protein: CASSVVGSSGYNEQFF. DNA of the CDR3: TGTGCCAGCAGCGTAGTGGGGTCTAGCGGGTACAATGAGCAGTTCTTC. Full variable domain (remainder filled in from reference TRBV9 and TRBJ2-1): DSGVTQTPKHLITATGQRVTLRCSPRSGDLSVYWYQQSLDQGLQFLIQYYNGEERAKGNILERFSAQQFPDLHSELNLSSLELGDSALYFCASSVVGSSGYNEQFFGPGTRLTVL.

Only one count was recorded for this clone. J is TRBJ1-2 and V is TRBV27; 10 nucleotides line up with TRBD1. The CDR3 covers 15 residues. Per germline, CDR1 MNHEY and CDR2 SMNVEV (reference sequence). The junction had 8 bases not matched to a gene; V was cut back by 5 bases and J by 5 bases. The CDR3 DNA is TGTGCCAGCAGTCCTCAGACAGGGGGCGGGTATGGCTACACCTTC. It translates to CASSPQTGGGYGYTF.

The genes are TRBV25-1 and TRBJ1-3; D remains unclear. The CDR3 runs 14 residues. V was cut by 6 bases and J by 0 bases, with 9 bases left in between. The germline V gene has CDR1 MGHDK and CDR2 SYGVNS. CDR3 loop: CASSPPSSGNTIYF. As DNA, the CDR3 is TGTGCCAGCAGCCCTCCGTCCTCTGGAAACACCATATATTTT.

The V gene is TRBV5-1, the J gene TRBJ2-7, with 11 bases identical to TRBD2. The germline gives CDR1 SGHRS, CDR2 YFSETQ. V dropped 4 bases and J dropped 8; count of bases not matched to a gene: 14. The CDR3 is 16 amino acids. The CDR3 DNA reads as TGCGCCAGCAGCGAAAAACTAGCGGGGGATTCTACGAAGCAGTACTTC. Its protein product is CASSEKLAGDSTKQYF.

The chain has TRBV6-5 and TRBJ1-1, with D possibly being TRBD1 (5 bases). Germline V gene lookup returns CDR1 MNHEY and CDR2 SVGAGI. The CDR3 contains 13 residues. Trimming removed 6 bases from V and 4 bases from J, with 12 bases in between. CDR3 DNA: TGTGCCAGCAGCCTGACAGAGAGCACTGAAGCTTTCTTT. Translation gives CASSLTESTEAFF.

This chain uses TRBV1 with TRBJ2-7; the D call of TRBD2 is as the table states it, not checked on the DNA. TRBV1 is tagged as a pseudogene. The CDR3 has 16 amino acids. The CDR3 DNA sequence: TGCACCAGCAGCGCAAGAAAACTAGCGGGAAACTACGAGCAGTACGTC. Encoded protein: CTSSARKLAGNYEQYV.

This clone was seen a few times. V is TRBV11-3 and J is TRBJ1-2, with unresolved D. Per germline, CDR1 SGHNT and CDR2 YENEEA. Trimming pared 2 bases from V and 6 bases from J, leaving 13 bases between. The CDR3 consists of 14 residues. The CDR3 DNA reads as TGTGCCAGCAGCTTATTAACCGACACAGATGGCTACACCTTC. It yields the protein CASSLLTDTDGYTF.

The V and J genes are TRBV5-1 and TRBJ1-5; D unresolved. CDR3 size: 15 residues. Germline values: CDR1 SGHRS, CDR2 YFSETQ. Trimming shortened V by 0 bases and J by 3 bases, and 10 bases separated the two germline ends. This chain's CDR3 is CASSLGREHNQPQHF. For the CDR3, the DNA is TGCGCCAGCAGCTTGGGACGGGAACACAATCAGCCCCAGCATTTT.

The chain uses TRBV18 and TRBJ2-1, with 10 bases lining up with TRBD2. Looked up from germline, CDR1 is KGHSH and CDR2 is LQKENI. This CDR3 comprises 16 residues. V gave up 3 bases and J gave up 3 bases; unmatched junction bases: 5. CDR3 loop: CASSPLAGGFYNEQFF. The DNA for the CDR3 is TGTGCCAGCTCACCCTTAGCGGGAGGATTCTACAATGAGCAGTTCTTC.

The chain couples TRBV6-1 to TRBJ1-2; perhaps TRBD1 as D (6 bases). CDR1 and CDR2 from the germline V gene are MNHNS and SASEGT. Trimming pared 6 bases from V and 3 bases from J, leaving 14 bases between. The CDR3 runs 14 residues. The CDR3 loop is CASRDGQLYYGYTF. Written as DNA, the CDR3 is TGTGCCAGCAGGGACGGACAGCTCTACTATGGCTACACCTTC.

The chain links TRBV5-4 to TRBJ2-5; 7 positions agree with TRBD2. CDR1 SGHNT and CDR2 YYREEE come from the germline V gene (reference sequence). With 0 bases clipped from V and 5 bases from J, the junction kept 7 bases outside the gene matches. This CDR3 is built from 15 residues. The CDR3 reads CASSLEPGGPETQYF. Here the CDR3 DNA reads TGTGCCAGCAGCTTGGAACCGGGAGGCCCGGAGACCCAGTACTTC.

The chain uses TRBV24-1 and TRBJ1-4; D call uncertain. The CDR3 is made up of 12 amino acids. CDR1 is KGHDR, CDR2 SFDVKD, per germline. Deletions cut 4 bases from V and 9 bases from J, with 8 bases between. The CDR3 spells CATSDQSKKLFF. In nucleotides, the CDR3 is TGTGCCACCAGTGACCAGTCCAAAAAACTGTTTTTT.

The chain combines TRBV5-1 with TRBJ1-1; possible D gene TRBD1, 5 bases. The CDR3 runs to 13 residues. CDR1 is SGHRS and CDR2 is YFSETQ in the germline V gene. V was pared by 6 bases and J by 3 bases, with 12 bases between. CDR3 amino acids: CASTISRDTEAFF. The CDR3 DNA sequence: TGCGCCAGCACTATTTCCAGGGACACTGAAGCTTTCTTT.

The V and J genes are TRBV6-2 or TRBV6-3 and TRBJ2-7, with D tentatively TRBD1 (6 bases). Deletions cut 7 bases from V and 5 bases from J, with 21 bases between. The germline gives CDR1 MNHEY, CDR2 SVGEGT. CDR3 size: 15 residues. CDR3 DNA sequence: TGTGCCAGCACCCCCGGCGGCAGGGGAAAACACGAGCAGTACTTC. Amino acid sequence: CASTPGGRGKHEQYF.

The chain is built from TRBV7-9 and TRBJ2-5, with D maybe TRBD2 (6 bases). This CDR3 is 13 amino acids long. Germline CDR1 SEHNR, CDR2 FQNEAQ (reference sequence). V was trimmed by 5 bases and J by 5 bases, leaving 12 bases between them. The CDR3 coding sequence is TGTGCCAGCAGCCCACAGAGCGGGGAGACCCAGTACTTC. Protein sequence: CASSPQSGETQYF.

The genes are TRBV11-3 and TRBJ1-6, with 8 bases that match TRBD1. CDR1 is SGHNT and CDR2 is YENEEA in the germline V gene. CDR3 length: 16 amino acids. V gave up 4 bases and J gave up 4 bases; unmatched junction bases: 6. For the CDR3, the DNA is TGTGCCAGCAGCTCGCTCCGGACAGGGTATAATTCACCCCTCCACTTT. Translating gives CASSSLRTGYNSPLHF. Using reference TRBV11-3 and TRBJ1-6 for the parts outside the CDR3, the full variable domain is EAGVVQSPRYKIIEKKQPVAFWCNPISGHNTLYWYLQNLGQGPELLIRYENEEAVDDSQLPKDRFSAERLKGVDSTLKIQPAELGDSAVYLCASSSLRTGYNSPLHFGNGTRLTVT.

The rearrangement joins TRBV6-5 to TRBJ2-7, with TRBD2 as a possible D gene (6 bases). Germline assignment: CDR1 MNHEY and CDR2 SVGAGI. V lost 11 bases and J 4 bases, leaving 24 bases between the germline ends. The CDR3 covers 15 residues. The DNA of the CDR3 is TGTGCCTCCTCCGGGTCCCCCGGGGGAAGGTACGAGCAGTACTTC. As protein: CASSGSPGGRYEQYF.

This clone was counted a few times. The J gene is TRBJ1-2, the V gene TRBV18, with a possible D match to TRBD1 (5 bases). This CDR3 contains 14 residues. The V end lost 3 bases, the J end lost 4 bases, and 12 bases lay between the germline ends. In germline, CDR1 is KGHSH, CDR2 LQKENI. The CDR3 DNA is TGTGCCAGCTCACCTGGGGGGGAAGGCTATGGCTACACCTTC. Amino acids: CASSPGGEGYGYTF. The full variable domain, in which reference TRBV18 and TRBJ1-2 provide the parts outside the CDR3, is NAGVMQNPRHLVRRRGQEARLRCSPMKGHSHVYWYRQLPEEGLKFMVYLQKENIIDESGMPKERFSAEFPKEGPSILRIQQVVRGDSAAYFCASSPGGEGYGYTFGSGTRLTVV.

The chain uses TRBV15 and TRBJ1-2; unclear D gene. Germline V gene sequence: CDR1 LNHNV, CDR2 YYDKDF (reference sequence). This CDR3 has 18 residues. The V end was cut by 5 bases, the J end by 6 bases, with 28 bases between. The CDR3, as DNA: TGTGCCACCAGCGGTTTCTTTAGAGAGCGGCAAGTTATTGATGGCTACACCTTC. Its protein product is CATSGFFRERQVIDGYTF.

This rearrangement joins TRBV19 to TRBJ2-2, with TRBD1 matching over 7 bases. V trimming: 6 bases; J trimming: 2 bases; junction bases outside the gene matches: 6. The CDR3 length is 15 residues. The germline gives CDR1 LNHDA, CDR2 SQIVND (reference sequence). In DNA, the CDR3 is TGTGCCAGTAGGGACAGGAGTTTTAACACCGGGGAGCTGTTTTTT. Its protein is CASRDRSFNTGELFF.

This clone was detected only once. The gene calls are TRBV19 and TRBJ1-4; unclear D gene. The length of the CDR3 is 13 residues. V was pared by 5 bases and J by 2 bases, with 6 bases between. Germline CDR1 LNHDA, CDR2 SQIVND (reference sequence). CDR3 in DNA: TGTGCCAGTAGTTCCATGACTAATGAAAAACTGTTTTTT. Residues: CASSSMTNEKLFF.

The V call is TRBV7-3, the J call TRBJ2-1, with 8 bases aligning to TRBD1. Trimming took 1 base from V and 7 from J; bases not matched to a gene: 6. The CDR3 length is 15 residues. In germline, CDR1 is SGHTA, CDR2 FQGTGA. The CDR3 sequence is CASSLIGQGGNEQFF. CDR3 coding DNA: TGTGCCAGCAGCTTAATCGGACAGGGAGGTAATGAGCAGTTCTTC.

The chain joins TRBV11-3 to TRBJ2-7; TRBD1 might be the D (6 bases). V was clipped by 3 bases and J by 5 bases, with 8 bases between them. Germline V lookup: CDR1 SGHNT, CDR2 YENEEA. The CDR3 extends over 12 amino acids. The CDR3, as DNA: TGTGCCAGCAGCTTGACAGGCGACGAGCAGTACTTC. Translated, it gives CASSLTGDEQYF.

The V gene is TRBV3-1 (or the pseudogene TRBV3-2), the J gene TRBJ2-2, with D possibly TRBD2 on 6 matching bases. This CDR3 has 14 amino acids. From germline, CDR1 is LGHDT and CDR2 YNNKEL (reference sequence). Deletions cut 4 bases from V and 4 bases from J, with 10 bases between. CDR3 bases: TGTGCCAGCAGCCGTCAGGGAGGCACCGGGGAGCTGTTTTTT. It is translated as CASSRQGGTGELFF.

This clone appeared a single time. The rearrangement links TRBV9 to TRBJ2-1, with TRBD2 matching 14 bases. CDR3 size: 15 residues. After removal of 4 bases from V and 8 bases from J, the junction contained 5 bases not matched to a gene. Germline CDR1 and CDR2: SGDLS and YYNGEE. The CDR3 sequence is CASSPGLAGVHEQFF. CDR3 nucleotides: TGTGCCAGCAGCCCGGGACTAGCGGGAGTGCATGAGCAGTTCTTC.